Here is one TCR beta chain with its context. The repertoire was sequenced with immunoSEQ multiplex PCR; TCRdb's copy has only in-frame clones and lacks some. In the table there are some 70,000 clones, roughly 92% of which are singletons. The CDR3 contains 18 residues. The data were obtained in a study of T cell changes during pregnancy in multiple sclerosis. The specimen was peripheral blood, collected after pregnancy. The sequence was collected from a female donor in good health, enrolled as a control in a pregnancy study. This chain uses TRBV21-1 with TRBJ2-7; the table's D call TRBD2 went unverified against the DNA. TRBV21-1 is listed as a pseudogene. CDR3 in DNA: TGTGCCAGCAGCACCCTAACTCGACTAGCGGGAGAACCCTACGAGCAGTACTTC. As protein: CASSTLTRLAGEPYEQYF.